The 5 T cell receptor beta chains given below trace back to one sample, sequenced in a study of blood T cell repertoires in COVID-19. Profiled with immunoSEQ multiplex PCR; TCRdb holds only in-frame clones, not every one. The table includes almost 400,000 clones, around 87% detected once. Specimen: peripheral blood. These receptors all stem from a woman in her sixties with COVID-19, enrolled during active disease.

The chain links TRBV7-2 to TRBJ1-5; the D is unclear. Per germline, CDR1 SGHTA and CDR2 FQGNSA. V lost 3 bases to trimming and J lost 3 bases, with 9 bases between them. This CDR3 contains 14 residues. CDR3 in amino acids: CASSLYRVNQPQHF. The CDR3, as DNA: TGTGCCAGCAGCTTGTACAGAGTCAATCAGCCCCAGCATTTT.

This clone was found a few times. J is TRBJ2-3 and V is TRBV10-3; D is undetermined. This CDR3 spans 17 amino acids. V was clipped by 1 base and J by 2 bases, with 16 bases between them. Germline loops: CDR1 ENHRY, CDR2 SYGVKD. CDR3 amino acids: CAISELWLGDLTDTQYF. DNA of the CDR3: TGTGCCATCAGTGAGTTGTGGCTAGGAGACCTCACAGATACGCAGTATTTT.

The chain carries TRBV7-2 and TRBJ1-6; no clear D. The V and J ends lost 10 bases and 9 bases respectively, with 19 bases between them. The germline V gene has CDR1 SGHTA and CDR2 FQGNSA. The CDR3 is 14 amino acids. The CDR3 reads CATSSGVTISPLHF. The CDR3 coding sequence is TGTGCCACCTCCTCGGGAGTTACCATTTCACCCCTCCACTTT.

The CDR3 is CASSFKTGQEKLFF. The CDR3 DNA follows: TGTGCCAGCAGCTTCAAGACGGGACAGGAAAAACTGTTTTTT. This chain joins TRBV5-4 and TRBJ1-4; 7 bases line up with TRBD1. CDR1 and CDR2 (germline): SGHNT, YYREEE (reference sequence). The length of the CDR3 is 14 residues. Unmatched junction bases numbered 6, after V lost 2 bases and J lost 8 bases.

The chain has TRBV5-4 and TRBJ1-4; no reliable D call. Germline V lookup: CDR1 SGHNT, CDR2 YYREEE (reference sequence). This CDR3 contains 15 residues. Trimming cost V 0 bases and J 6 bases, with 12 bases left between them. The DNA of the CDR3 is TGTGCCAGCAGCTTGGCCGGGGTCCAGGATGAAAAACTGTTTTTT. It is translated as CASSLAGVQDEKLFF.